The text below deals with one TCR beta chain. The antigen is undetermined. The sample comes from a study of early T cells in non-severe SARS-CoV-2 infection. Looking at the study overall: Sequenced bulk RNA came from whole blood that was unsorted, and chains were unpaired. Regarding the study as a whole: VDJdb matches were skewed toward anti-spike CD8 T cell responses.

Germline V gene data show CDR1 as SQVTM and CDR2 as ANQGSEA. With V trimmed by 4 bases and J by 0 bases, 6 bases remained unmatched. CDR3 length: 15 residues. Individual cDNA molecules each received unique molecular identifiers attached to them. TCRdb reprocessed the 5' RACE reads with MiXCR, giving one entry per CDR3 protein. The data show approximately 100,000 distinct CDR3 sequences, roughly 15% seen once. The receptor was derived from an adult who was a healthcare worker with PCR-confirmed SARS-CoV-2 infection or an uninfected control (not recorded which). Sequenced material: whole blood. The rearrangement links TRBV29-1 to TRBJ2-3, with 8 bases aligning to TRBD2. The CDR3 DNA is TGCAGCGTTGTACTAGCGGTGAAGAGCACAGATACGCAGTATTTT. It is translated as CSVVLAVKSTDTQYF.